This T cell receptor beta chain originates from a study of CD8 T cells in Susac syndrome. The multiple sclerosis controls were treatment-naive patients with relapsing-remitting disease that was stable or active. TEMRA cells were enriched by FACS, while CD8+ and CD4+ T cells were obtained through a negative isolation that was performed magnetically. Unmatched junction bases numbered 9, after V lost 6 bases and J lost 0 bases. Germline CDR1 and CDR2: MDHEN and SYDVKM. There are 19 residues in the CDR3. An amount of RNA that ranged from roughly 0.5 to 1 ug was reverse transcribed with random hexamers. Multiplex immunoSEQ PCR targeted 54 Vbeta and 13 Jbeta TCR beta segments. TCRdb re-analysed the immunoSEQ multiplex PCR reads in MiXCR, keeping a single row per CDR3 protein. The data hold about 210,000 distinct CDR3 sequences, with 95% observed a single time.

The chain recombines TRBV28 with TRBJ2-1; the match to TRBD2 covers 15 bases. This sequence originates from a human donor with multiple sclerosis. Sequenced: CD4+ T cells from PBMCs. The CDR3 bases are TGTGCCAGCAGCCGCGGACTAGCGGGAGGGCCGAGCTCCTACAATGAGCAGTTCTTC. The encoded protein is CASSRGLAGGPSSYNEQFF.